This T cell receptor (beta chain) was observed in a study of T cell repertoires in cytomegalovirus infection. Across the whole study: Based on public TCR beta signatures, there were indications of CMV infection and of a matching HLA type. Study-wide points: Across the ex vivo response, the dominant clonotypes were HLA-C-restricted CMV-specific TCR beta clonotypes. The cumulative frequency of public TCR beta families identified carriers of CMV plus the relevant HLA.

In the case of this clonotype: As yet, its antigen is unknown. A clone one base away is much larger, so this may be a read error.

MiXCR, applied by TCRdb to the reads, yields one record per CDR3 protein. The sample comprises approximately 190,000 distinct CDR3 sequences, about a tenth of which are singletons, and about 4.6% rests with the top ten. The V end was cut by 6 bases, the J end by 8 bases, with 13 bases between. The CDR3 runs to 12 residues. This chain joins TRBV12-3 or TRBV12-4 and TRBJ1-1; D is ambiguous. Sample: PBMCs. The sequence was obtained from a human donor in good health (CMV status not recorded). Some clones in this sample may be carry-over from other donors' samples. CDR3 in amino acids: CASSPWPREAFF. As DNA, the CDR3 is TGTGCCAGCAGCCCTTGGCCGAGGGAAGCTTTCTTT.